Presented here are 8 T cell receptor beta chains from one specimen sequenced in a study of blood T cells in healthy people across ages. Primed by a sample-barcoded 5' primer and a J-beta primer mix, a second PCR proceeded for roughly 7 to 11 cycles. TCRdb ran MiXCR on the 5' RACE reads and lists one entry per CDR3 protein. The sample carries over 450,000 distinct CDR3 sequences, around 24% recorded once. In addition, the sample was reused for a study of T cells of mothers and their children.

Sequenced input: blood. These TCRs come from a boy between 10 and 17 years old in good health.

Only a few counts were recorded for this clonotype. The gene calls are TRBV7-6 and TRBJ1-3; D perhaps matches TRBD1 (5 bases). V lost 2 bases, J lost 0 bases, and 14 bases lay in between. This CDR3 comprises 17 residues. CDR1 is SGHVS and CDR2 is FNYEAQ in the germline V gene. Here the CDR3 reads CASSLWSGASSGNTIYF. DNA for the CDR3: TGTGCCAGCAGCTTATGGTCCGGGGCGTCCTCTGGAAACACCATATATTTT.

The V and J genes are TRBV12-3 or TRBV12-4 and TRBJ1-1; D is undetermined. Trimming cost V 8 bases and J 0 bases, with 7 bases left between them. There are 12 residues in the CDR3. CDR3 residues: CASGVMNTEAFF. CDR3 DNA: TGTGCCAGCGGCGTAATGAACACTGAAGCTTTCTTT.

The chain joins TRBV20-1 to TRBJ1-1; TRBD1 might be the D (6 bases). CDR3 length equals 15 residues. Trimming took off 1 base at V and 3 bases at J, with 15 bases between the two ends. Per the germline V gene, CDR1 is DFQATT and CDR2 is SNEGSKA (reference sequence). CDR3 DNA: TGCAGTGCTAGAGTTTTACATCCAGGGGACACTGAAGCTTTCTTT. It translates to CSARVLHPGDTEAFF.

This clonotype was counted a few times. CDR3 DNA sequence: TGCAGCGTTGGCGGGGAGGGGGTGAAAGGCACTGAAGCTTTCTTT. It yields the protein CSVGGEGVKGTEAFF. The V and J genes are TRBV29-1 and TRBJ1-1, with a weak D call TRBD1 (6 bases). The CDR3 is 15 amino acids. The V end lost 4 bases, the J end lost 4 bases, and 19 bases lay between the germline ends. Germline V gene sequence: CDR1 SQVTM, CDR2 ANQGSEA.

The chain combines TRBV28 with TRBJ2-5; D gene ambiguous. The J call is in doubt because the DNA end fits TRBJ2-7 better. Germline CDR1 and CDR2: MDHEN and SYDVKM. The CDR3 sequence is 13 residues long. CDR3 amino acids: CASSFQRTYEQYF. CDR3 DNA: TGTGCCAGCAGTTTCCAGCGTACCTACGAGCAGTACTTC.

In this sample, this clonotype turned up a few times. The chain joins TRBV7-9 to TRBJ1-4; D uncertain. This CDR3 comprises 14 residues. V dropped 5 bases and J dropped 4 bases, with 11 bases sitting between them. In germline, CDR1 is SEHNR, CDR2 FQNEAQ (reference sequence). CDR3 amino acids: CASSPRNSNEKLFF. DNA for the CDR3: TGTGCCAGCAGCCCACGGAACAGTAATGAAAAACTGTTTTTT.

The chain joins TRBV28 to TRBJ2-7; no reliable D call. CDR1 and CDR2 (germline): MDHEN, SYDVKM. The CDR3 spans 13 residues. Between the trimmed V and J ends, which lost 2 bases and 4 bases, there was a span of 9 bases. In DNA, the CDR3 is TGTGCCAGCAGTTTAGGTCCGGTTTACGAGCAGTACTTC. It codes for CASSLGPVYEQYF.

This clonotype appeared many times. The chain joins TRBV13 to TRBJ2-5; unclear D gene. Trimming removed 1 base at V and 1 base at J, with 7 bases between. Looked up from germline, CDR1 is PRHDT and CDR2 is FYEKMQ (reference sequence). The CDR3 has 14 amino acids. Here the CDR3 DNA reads TGTGCCAGCAGCTTAGAGACAAGCCAAGAGACCCAGTACTTC. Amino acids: CASSLETSQETQYF.